The rows below give T cell receptor beta chains drawn from one sample of a study of PD-L1 blockade in urothelial cancer. The assay was immunoSEQ multiplex PCR, and TCRdb's table has in-frame clones only and misses some. In the table there are around 120,000 clones, about 85% of which are singletons. Sequences were derived from PBMCs, sampled around atezolizumab (anti-PD-L1) treatment. The source of these receptors is a man aged 50-59 years with urothelial cancer. Both conserved end residues are part of each CDR3. The order of the fields is D gene, J gene, clone size, V gene, CDR3 protein, CDR3 DNA. The D gene is left open where the match is weak. The listing skips clone size in some rows; elsewhere it reads once, few, many or a size class.

>NA|TRBJ1-1|NA|TRBV27
CASSLHAGVITEAFF
TGTGCCAGCAGTTTACATGCGGGAGTTATCACTGAAGCTTTCTTT
>TRBD1|TRBJ1-1|NA|TRBV5-5
CASSLGPGQGARMNTEAFF
TGTGCCAGCAGCTTGGGCCCGGGACAGGGGGCTCGGATGAACACTGAAGCTTTCTTT
>NA|TRBJ2-7|NA|TRBV30
CAWSPLRWDKSYEQYF
TGTGCCTGGAGCCCTCTCCGTTGGGACAAATCCTACGAGCAGTACTTC
>TRBD1|TRBJ1-1|NA|TRBV27
CASSLSLDRGPKVLWVF
TGTGCCAGCAGTTTATCCCTAGACAGGGGGCCGAAGGTCTTATGGGTCTTT
>NA|TRBJ1-2|NA|TRBV28
CASSPGDRPNYGYTF
TGTGCCAGCAGCCCGGGGGATCGCCCTAACTATGGCTACACCTTC
>NA|TRBJ1-1|NA|TRBV19
CASSKDLGYTEAFF
TGTGCCAGTAGTAAGGACTTGGGGTACACTGAAGCTTTCTTT
>NA|TRBJ1-2|few|TRBV29-1
CSVRISDSYGYTF
TGCAGCGTTCGTATCAGCGATTCCTATGGCTACACCTTC
>NA|TRBJ2-7|NA|TRBV9
CASSVGQSTYEQYF
TGTGCCAGCAGCGTCGGACAGAGCACCTACGAGCAGTACTTC
>NA|TRBJ2-5|NA|TRBV11-3
CASSPGIDETQYF
TGTGCCAGCAGCCCCGGGATAGACGAGACCCAGTACTTC
>NA|TRBJ2-2|NA|TRBV5-4
CASSPSGKNTGELFF
TGTGCCAGCAGCCCCTCAGGGAAGAACACCGGGGAGCTGTTTTTT
>TRBD2|TRBJ2-1|NA|TRBV11-2
CASSPRWGRRENNEQFF
TGTGCCAGCAGCCCCCGATGGGGGAGGCGGGAGAATAATGAGCAGTTCTTC
>NA|TRBJ2-5|NA|TRBV9
CASSAGPPGETQYF
TGTGCCAGCAGCGCCGGGCCCCCGGGGGAGACCCAGTACTTC
>NA|TRBJ1-2|NA|TRBV7-9
CASSAPRQNAGYTF
TGTGCCAGCAGTGCACCTCGACAGAATGCTGGCTACACCTTC
>NA|TRBJ1-3|NA|TRBV2
CASRGGPTPLGNTIYF
TGTGCCAGCAGGGGGGGACCCACGCCGTTGGGAAACACCATATATTTT
>TRBD1|TRBJ2-7|NA|TRBV28
CASSFLTGVSYEQYF
TGTGCCAGCAGTTTTCTTACAGGGGTATCCTACGAGCAGTACTTC
>TRBD2|TRBJ2-1|once|TRBV7-9
CASSSSRLAGTYNEQFF
TGTGCCAGCAGCTCCTCCCGACTAGCGGGCACCTACAATGAGCAGTTCTTC
>NA|TRBJ1-3|NA|TRBV5-5
CASSLFQASGNTIYF
TGTGCCAGCAGCTTGTTTCAGGCTTCTGGAAACACCATATATTTT
>TRBD1|TRBJ2-7|NA|TRBV30
CAWSPQGVEQYF
TGTGCCTGGAGTCCACAGGGGGTCGAGCAGTACTTC
>TRBD1|TRBJ1-2|NA|TRBV28
CATPSTTRQGVYGYTF
TGTGCCACCCCCTCGACGACGAGGCAGGGGGTCTATGGCTACACCTTC
>NA|TRBJ1-2|NA|TRBV9
CASSVAADHPLFNYGYTF
TGTGCCAGCAGCGTAGCTGCAGATCACCCATTATTTAACTATGGCTACACCTTC
>TRBD2|TRBJ2-3|NA|TRBV7-6
CASSPHPTSGRATDTQYF
TGTGCCAGCAGCCCCCATCCAACTAGCGGGAGGGCGACAGATACGCAGTATTTT